This T cell receptor beta chain appears in the sequencing data of a study of T cell responses to AZD1222 COVID-19 vaccine. Study-level findings and limits: A rise in Spike-specific TCR breadth and depth followed two AZD1222 doses. Clonal diversity was possibly underestimated, and white British individuals and females predominated among donors.

TCRdb's copy holds only in-frame clones and misses some; the assay was immunoSEQ multiplex PCR. The table lists 180,000 or so clones, about 88% of them singletons, with about 24% in the top ten. A note on this clone: The target antigen is unknown.

The CDR3 has 13 amino acids. From germline, CDR1 is KGHSH and CDR2 LQKENI. V lost 3 bases to trimming and J lost 4 bases, with 8 bases between them. The specimen comprised peripheral blood, sampled 28 days after the second AZD1222 dose. The chain combines TRBV18 with TRBJ2-3; no definite D call. The TCR sequence derives from an adult who received the AZD1222 COVID-19 vaccine. CDR3 bases: TGTGCCAGCTCACCCGGGTACCCAGATACGCAGTATTTT. Translating gives CASSPGYPDTQYF.